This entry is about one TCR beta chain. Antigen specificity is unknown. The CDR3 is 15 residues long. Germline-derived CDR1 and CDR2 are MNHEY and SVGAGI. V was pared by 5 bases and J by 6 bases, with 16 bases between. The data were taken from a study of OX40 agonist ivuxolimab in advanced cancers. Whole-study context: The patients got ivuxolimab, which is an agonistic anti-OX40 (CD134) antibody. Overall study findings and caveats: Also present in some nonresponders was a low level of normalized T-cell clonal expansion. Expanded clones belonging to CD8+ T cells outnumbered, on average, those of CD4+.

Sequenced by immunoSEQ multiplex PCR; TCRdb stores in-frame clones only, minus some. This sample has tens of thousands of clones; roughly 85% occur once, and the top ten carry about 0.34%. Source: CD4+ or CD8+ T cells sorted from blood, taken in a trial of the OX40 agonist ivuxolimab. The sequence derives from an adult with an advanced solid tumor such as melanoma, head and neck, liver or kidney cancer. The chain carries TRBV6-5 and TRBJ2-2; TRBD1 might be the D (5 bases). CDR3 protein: CASSLGALAAGELFF. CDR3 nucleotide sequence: TGTGCCAGCAGTCTAGGGGCTTTGGCCGCCGGGGAGCTGTTTTTT.